The entry below gives a single TCR beta chain sequence along with its context. Its target is unknown. Method: immunoSEQ multiplex PCR; TCRdb's copy keeps in-frame clones and lacks some. This sample has tens of thousands of clones, with 85% to 90% found just once. V lost 0 bases and J 4 bases, leaving 5 bases between the germline ends. The CDR3 consists of 13 residues. CDR1 is MNHNY, CDR2 SVGAGI, per germline (reference sequence). This specimen belongs to a study of OX40 agonist ivuxolimab in advanced cancers. Study in general: Patients got intravenous ivuxolimab at 0.01 to 10 mg/kg every 2 weeks.

Study-wide points: Patients with a partial response at 0.1-3.0 mg/kg had among the lowest clonal expansion.

The TCR sequence derives from an adult with an advanced solid tumor such as melanoma, head and neck, liver or kidney cancer. Material: CD4+ or CD8+ T cells sorted from blood, obtained in a trial of the OX40 agonist ivuxolimab. This sequence joins TRBV6-6 and TRBJ2-3; D remains unclear. The CDR3 here is CASSYSPADTQYF. CDR3 sequence (DNA): TGTGCCAGCAGTTACTCCCCAGCAGATACGCAGTATTTT.